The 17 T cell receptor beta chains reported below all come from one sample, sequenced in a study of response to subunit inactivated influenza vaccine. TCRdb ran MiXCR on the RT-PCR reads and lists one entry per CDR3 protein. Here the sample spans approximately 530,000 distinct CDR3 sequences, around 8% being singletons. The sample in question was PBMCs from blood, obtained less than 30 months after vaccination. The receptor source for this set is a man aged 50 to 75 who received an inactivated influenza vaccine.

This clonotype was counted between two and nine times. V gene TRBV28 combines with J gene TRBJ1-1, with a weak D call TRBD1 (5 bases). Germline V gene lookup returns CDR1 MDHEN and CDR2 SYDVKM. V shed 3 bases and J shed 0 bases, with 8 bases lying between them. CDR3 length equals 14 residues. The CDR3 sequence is CASSFRQMNTEAFF. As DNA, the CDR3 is TGTGCCAGCAGTTTTCGACAGATGAACACTGAAGCTTTCTTT.

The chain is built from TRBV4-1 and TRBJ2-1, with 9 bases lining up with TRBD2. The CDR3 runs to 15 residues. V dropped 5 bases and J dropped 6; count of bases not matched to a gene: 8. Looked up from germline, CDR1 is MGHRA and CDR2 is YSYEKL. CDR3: CASSWGTSILNEQFF. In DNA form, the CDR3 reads TGCGCCAGCAGCTGGGGGACTAGCATCCTCAATGAGCAGTTCTTC.

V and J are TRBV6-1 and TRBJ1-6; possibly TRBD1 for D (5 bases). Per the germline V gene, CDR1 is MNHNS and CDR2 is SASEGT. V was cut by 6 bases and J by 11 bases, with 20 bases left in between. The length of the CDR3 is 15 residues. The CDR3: CASSRQGRISTPLHF. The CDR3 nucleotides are TGTGCCAGCAGCCGCCAGGGACGGATATCTACACCCCTCCACTTT.

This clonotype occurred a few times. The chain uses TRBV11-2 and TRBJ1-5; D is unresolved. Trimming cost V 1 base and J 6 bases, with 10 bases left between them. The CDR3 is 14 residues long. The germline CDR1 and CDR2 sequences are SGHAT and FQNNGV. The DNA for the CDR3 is TGTGCCAGCAGCTTAGGGGATAGGGCTCAGCCCCAGCATTTT. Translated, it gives CASSLGDRAQPQHF.

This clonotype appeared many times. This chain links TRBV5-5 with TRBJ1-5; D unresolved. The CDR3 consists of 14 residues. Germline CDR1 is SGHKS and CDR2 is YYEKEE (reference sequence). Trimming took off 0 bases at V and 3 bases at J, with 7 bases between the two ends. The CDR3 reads CASSLAFNNQPQHF. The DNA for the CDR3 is TGTGCCAGCAGCTTGGCATTTAACAATCAGCCCCAGCATTTT.

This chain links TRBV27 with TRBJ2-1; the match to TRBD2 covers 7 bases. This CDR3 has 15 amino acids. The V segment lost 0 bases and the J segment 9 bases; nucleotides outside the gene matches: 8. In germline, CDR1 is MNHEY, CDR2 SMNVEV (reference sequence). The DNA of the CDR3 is TGTGCCAGCAGTTTATCGCCCGGGACTATGACTGAGCAGTTCTTC. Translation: CASSLSPGTMTEQFF.

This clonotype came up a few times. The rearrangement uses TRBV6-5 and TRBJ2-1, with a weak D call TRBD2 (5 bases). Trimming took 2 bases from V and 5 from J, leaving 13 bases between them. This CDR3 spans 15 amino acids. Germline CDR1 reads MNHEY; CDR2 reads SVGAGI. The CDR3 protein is CASSYLATTNNEQFF. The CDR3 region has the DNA TGTGCCAGCAGTTACCTGGCGACGACTAACAATGAGCAGTTCTTC.

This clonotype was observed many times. CDR3 in amino acids: CASSLSSGFQETQYF. CDR3 DNA: TGCGCCAGCAGCTTGTCCTCCGGGTTCCAAGAGACCCAGTACTTC. V usage is TRBV5-1 and J usage is TRBJ2-5; the D is unclear. The CDR3 is 15 amino acids. V was trimmed by 1 base and J by 1 base, leaving 11 bases between them. CDR1 SGHRS and CDR2 YFSETQ come from the germline V gene.

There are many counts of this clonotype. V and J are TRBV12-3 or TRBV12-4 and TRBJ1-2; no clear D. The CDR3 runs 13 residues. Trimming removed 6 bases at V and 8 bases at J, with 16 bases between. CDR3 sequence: CASSPQLGSGYTF. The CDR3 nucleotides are TGTGCCAGCAGCCCCCAACTGGGGAGCGGCTACACCTTC.

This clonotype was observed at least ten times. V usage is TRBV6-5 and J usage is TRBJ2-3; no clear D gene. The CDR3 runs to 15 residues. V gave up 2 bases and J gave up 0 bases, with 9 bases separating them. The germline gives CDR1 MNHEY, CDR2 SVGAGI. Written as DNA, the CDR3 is TGTGCCAGCAGTTACAGGGCCCGAAGCACAGATACGCAGTATTTT. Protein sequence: CASSYRARSTDTQYF.

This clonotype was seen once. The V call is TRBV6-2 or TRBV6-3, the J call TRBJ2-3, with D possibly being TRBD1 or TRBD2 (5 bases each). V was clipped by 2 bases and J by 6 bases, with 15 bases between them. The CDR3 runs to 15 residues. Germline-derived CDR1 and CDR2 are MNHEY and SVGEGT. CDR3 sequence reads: CASSYQGTGRDTQYF. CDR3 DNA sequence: TGTGCCAGCAGTTACCAAGGGACGGGCCGGGATACGCAGTATTTT.

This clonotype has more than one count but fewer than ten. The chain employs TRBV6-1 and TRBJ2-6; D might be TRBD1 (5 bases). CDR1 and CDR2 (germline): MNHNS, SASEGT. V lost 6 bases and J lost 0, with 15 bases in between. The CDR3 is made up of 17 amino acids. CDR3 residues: CASRSWQGNSGANVLTF. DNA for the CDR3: TGTGCCAGCAGATCCTGGCAGGGAAACTCTGGGGCCAACGTCCTGACTTTC.

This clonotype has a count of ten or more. The CDR3 region is CSARGPRGDGQFF. The CDR3 DNA reads TGCAGTGCTAGAGGGCCACGCGGGGACGGGCAGTTCTTC. The chain employs TRBV20-1 and TRBJ2-1; possibly TRBD2 for D (6 bases). Germline lookup yields CDR1 DFQATT and CDR2 SNEGSKA (reference sequence). This CDR3 has 13 amino acids. The germline V and J ends were trimmed by 1 base and 12 bases, with 16 bases remaining between them.

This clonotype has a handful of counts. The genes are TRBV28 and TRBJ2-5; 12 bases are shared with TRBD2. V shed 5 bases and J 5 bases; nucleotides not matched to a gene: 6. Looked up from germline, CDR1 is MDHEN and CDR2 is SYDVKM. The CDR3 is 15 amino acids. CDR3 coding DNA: TGTGCCAGCAGTCTCCACACTAGCGGGAGGGAGACCCAGTACTTC. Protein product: CASSLHTSGRETQYF. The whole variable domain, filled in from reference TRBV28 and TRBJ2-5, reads DVKVTQSSRYLVKRTGEKVFLECVQDMDHENMFWYRQDPGLGLRLIYFSYDVKMKEKGDIPEGYSVSREKKERFSLILESASTNQTSMYLCASSLHTSGRETQYFGPGTRLLVL.

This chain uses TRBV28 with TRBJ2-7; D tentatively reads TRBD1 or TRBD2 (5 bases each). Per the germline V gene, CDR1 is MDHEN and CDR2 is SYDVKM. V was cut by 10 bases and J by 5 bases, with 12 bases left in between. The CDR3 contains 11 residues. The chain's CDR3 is CATLEGHEQYF. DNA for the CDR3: TGTGCCACCCTAGAGGGACACGAGCAGTACTTC. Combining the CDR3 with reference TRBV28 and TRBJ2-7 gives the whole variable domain DVKVTQSSRYLVKRTGEKVFLECVQDMDHENMFWYRQDPGLGLRLIYFSYDVKMKEKGDIPEGYSVSREKKERFSLILESASTNQTSMYLCATLEGHEQYFGPGTRLTVT.

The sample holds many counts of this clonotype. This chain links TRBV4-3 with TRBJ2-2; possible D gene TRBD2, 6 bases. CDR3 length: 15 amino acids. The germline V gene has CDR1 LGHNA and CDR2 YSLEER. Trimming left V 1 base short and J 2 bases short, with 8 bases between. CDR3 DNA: TGCGCCAGCAGCCAAGGGGACTCTAACACCGGGGAGCTGTTTTTT. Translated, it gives CASSQGDSNTGELFF.

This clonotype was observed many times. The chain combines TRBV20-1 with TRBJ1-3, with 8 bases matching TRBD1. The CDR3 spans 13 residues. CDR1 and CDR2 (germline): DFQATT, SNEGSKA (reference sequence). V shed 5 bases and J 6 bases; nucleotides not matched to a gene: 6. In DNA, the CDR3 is TGCAGTGCTCCAGACAGGGGTACAAACACCATATATTTT. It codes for CSAPDRGTNTIYF.